The 17 T cell receptor beta chains given below trace back to one sample, sequenced in a study of T cells expressing NK-cell markers. After re-calling the 5' RACE reads, TCRdb lists one entry per CDR3 protein, DNA absent. Its table records 350,000 to 400,000 distinct CDR3 sequences. The sequenced sample consisted of blood T cells: a sorted CD56 or NKG2C T cell subset, CD4+ or CD8+ T cells, or bulk PBMC T cells (not recorded which). The source is a woman between 45 and 60 years old in good health.

This sequence joins TRBV6-6 and TRBJ2-7. CDR1 and CDR2 from the germline V gene are MNHNY and SVGAGI (reference sequence). The CDR3 has 13 amino acids. The CDR3 here is CASSYTTVHEQYF.

The rearrangement joins TRBV12-3 or TRBV12-4 to TRBJ2-4; no DNA is available, so the TRBD2 call from TCRdb remains unchecked. This CDR3 contains 14 residues. The CDR3 region is CASSPGLGGDIQYF.

The chain links TRBV30 to TRBJ2-7; the TCRdb call, TRBD1, lacks DNA for checking. In germline, CDR1 is GTSNPN, CDR2 SVGIG (reference sequence). This CDR3 is 14 amino acids long. CDR3 loop: CAWSRGAGSYEQYF.

The J gene is TRBJ2-1, the V gene TRBV29-1. Germline V gene data show CDR1 as SQVTM and CDR2 as ANQGSEA. This CDR3 contains 12 residues. The CDR3 here is CSGIPTANEQFF.

The CDR3 here is CASSYNRGLQYF. The V and J genes are TRBV4-1 and TRBJ2-5; without DNA, the TCRdb call of TRBD1 cannot be checked. Germline V gene lookup returns CDR1 MGHRA and CDR2 YSYEKL. This CDR3 comprises 12 residues.

V gene TRBV6-1 combines with J gene TRBJ1-5; TCRdb's D gene call, TRBD1, goes unchecked for lack of DNA. The CDR3 loop spans 15 amino acids. CDR1 and CDR2 (germline): MNHNS, SASEGT. The CDR3 reads CASSEGTGRSQPQHF.

The chain is built from TRBV28 and TRBJ2-1; TCRdb lists TRBD2, though no DNA is available to test this call. The CDR3 sequence is 14 residues long. CDR1 and CDR2 from the germline V gene are MDHEN and SYDVKM. Here the CDR3 reads CASSKSGRAYEQFF.

This chain joins TRBV30 and TRBJ1-1. This CDR3 has 14 residues. The germline CDR1 and CDR2 sequences are GTSNPN and SVGIG (reference sequence). The CDR3 sequence is CAWSAGRRTTEAFF.

The rearrangement links TRBV5-1 to TRBJ2-1; without DNA, the TCRdb call of TRBD2 cannot be checked. Germline V gives CDR1 SGHRS, CDR2 YFSETQ. The CDR3 is 12 amino acids. The CDR3 sequence is CASSYDASEQFF.

The rearrangement uses TRBV20-1 and TRBJ2-4. CDR3 length: 16 amino acids. Germline lookup yields CDR1 DFQATT and CDR2 SNEGSKA (reference sequence). CDR3 sequence: CSARDLASTAKNIQYF.

The V call is TRBV4-1, the J call TRBJ2-1; TCRdb's D call of TRBD1 is untestable without DNA. The CDR3 loop spans 18 amino acids. Per germline, CDR1 MGHRA and CDR2 YSYEKL. The CDR3 protein is CASSQDPLSGNSYNEQFF.

V usage is TRBV29-1 and J usage is TRBJ2-5; TCRdb selects TRBD1, and the lack of DNA leaves this call unchecked. Germline-derived CDR1 and CDR2 are SQVTM and ANQGSEA. The CDR3 runs 14 residues. This chain's CDR3 is CSVGGRLLRETQYF.

The chain combines TRBV6-1 with TRBJ2-2; checking the TCRdb D call of TRBD2 is not possible without DNA. Germline-derived CDR1 and CDR2 are MNHNS and SASEGT. The CDR3 sequence is 18 residues long. This chain's CDR3 is CASSSGTSGTLGAGELFF.

The V gene is TRBV12-3 or TRBV12-4, the J gene TRBJ2-2; no DNA is available, so the TRBD2 call from TCRdb remains unchecked. This CDR3 contains 17 residues. The CDR3 here is CASSSRLAVGRTGELFF.

V and J are TRBV27 and TRBJ1-6; TCRdb's D call of TRBD1 is untestable without DNA. Germline loops: CDR1 MNHEY, CDR2 SMNVEV (reference sequence). This CDR3 has 15 amino acids. This CDR3 reads CASSSTGDGISPLHF.

The chain joins TRBV7-9 to TRBJ1-5; the TCRdb D gene call, TRBD1, has no DNA to confirm it. Germline lookup yields CDR1 SEHNR and CDR2 FQNEAQ (reference sequence). The length of the CDR3 is 17 residues. The CDR3 here is CASSSGTGTGESQPQHF.

This sequence joins TRBV12-3 or TRBV12-4 and TRBJ2-3. There are 14 residues in the CDR3. Here the CDR3 reads CASSLSASTDTQYF.